The TCR beta chain under discussion was sequenced for a study of a mutant IDH1 vaccine in newly diagnosed glioma. Libraries were prepared by immunoSEQ multiplex PCR; TCRdb keeps only in-frame clonotypes and omits some of them. The sample records 20,000 to 25,000 clones, around 92% being singletons. As for this clone: The target antigen is unknown.

Trimming took 0 bases from V and 11 from J, leaving 11 bases between them. The CDR3 runs 13 residues. Germline-derived CDR1 and CDR2 are SGHAT and FQNNGV. Sample time point: week 11, during vaccination. The study gave 300 ug of mutant IDH1 20-mer peptide per vaccine dose, with topical imiquimod. The material was PBMCs, obtained from a glioma patient whose treatment included an IDH1 peptide vaccine. The sequence was obtained from a woman aged 35 to 49 with glioma. The chain couples TRBV11-2 to TRBJ1-5; TRBD1 is a possible D gene (6 bases). This chain's CDR3 is CASSLEVRGSQHF. The CDR3, as DNA: TGTGCCAGCAGCTTAGAAGTCAGGGGATCCCAGCATTTT.